These 4 T cell receptor beta chains originate from one sample sequenced in a study of regulatory T cells in long-lasting Graves disease. HTBI primers from iRepertoire and Arm-PCR of CDR3 regions yielded the TCR beta libraries. Using its own MiXCR run on the multiplex PCR reads, TCRdb lists one record per CDR3 protein. The table records hundreds of thousands of distinct CDR3 sequences, around 16% of them present only once. Specified time point: newly diagnosed GD, antithyroid drugs for less than 3 months. Extracted PBMC RNA gave rise to the TCR library. The same sample was also studied in work on T cells in Graves' hyperthyroidism and ophthalmopathy.

The sequencing here drew on peripheral blood mononuclear cells (PBMCs), taken at new diagnosis, from a patient treated with antithyroid drugs. The receptor source for this set is a woman in her forties or fifties with Graves disease.

Many counts were recorded for this clonotype. The chain couples TRBV6-1 to TRBJ1-5; a weak D match, TRBD1 (5 bases). This CDR3 has 14 residues. CDR1 and CDR2 from the germline V gene are MNHNS and SASEGT. Trimming took 3 bases from V and 7 from J, leaving 13 bases between them. This CDR3 is CASSELGGGQPQHF. The CDR3, as DNA: TGTGCCAGCAGTGAGTTGGGGGGGGGGCAGCCCCAGCATTTT.

There are many counts of this clonotype. The gene calls are TRBV12-3 or TRBV12-4 and TRBJ1-6; no clear D gene. Trimming removed 2 bases at V and 8 bases at J, with 13 bases between. The CDR3 has 15 amino acids. The CDR3 protein is CASSLYPRIDSPLHF. The CDR3 DNA reads TGTGCCAGCAGTTTATATCCTAGGATCGATTCACCCCTCCACTTT.

This clonotype was recorded many times. The gene calls are TRBV2 and TRBJ1-5; D uncertain. Germline V gives CDR1 SNHLY, CDR2 FYNNEI. The CDR3 loop spans 15 amino acids. Deletions cut 7 bases from V and 0 bases from J, with 13 bases between. The CDR3 sequence is CASTSDWGSNQPQHF. The CDR3 nucleotides read TGTGCCAGCACCTCAGACTGGGGTAGCAATCAGCCCCAGCATTTT.

The table lists this clonotype with a few counts. The genes are TRBV12-3 or TRBV12-4 and TRBJ2-5; 9 positions agree with TRBD2. V was pared by 6 bases and J by 4 bases, with 3 bases of the junction left unmatched. The CDR3 spans 13 residues. CDR3 coding DNA: TGTGCCAGCAGGATTAGCGGGGGAGAGACCCAGTACTTC. This codes for CASRISGGETQYF.